Listed below are T cell receptor beta chains from one sample, sequenced in a study of identical twins. TCRdb independently ran MiXCR on the 5' RACE reads; one entry per CDR3 protein. The table has 1.5 million to 2 million distinct CDR3 sequences, around 33% seen once. Sequenced sample: cord blood. These receptors were obtained from a newborn girl in good health. The CDR3 runs from the conserved cysteine through the conserved F or W. Each record gives: D gene, J gene, clone size, V gene, CDR3 protein, CDR3 DNA. The D gene is left open where the match is weak. Not all rows give a size; the values are once, few, many and, for expanded clones, a class.

d_gene: .
j_gene: TRBJ1-5
abundance: few
v_gene: TRBV20-1
CDR3aa: CSAGGHFGAQHF
CDR3nt: TGCAGTGCTGGAGGTCATTTCGGGGCCCAGCATTTT

d_gene: TRBD2
j_gene: TRBJ2-1
abundance: .
v_gene: TRBV2
CDR3aa: CASRLLADPYNEQFF
CDR3nt: TGTGCCAGCAGGTTACTAGCGGACCCATACAATGAGCAGTTCTTC

d_gene: TRBD2
j_gene: TRBJ2-5
abundance: few
v_gene: TRBV20-1
CDR3aa: CSANGLAGGETQYF
CDR3nt: TGCAGTGCGAACGGACTAGCGGGAGGAGAGACCCAGTACTTC

d_gene: .
j_gene: TRBJ2-3
abundance: .
v_gene: TRBV9
CDR3aa: CASSGVGGLHRDAQYF
CDR3nt: TGTGCCAGCAGCGGAGTTGGGGGACTTCATCGGGATGCGCAGTATTTT

d_gene: TRBD2
j_gene: TRBJ2-1
abundance: .
v_gene: TRBV20-1
CDR3aa: CSARDLGGLGSSYNEQFF
CDR3nt: TGCAGTGCTAGAGATCTGGGCGGACTAGGGAGCTCCTACAATGAGCAGTTCTTC

d_gene: .
j_gene: TRBJ2-7
abundance: .
v_gene: TRBV2
CDR3aa: CASSEGVAGPFYEQYF
CDR3nt: TGTGCCAGCAGTGAAGGGGTTGCGGGCCCGTTTTACGAGCAGTACTTC

d_gene: TRBD2
j_gene: TRBJ2-5
abundance: .
v_gene: TRBV7-2
CDR3aa: CASSQLGGLAGIQETQYF
CDR3nt: TGTGCCAGCAGCCAATTAGGCGGACTAGCGGGAATTCAAGAGACCCAGTACTTC

d_gene: .
j_gene: TRBJ2-1
abundance: few
v_gene: TRBV18
CDR3aa: CASSPFTSTDGEQFF
CDR3nt: TGTGCCAGCTCACCATTTACTAGCACGGACGGTGAGCAGTTCTTC

d_gene: .
j_gene: TRBJ1-2
abundance: few
v_gene: TRBV7-9
CDR3aa: CASSLALPIGAWGYTF
CDR3nt: TGTGCCAGCAGCTTAGCCTTACCTATAGGGGCCTGGGGCTACACCTTC

d_gene: .
j_gene: TRBJ1-1
abundance: .
v_gene: TRBV7-8
CDR3aa: CASSRKPGRQTEAFF
CDR3nt: TGTGCCAGCAGCCGGAAGCCAGGCCGTCAAACTGAAGCTTTCTTT

d_gene: .
j_gene: TRBJ1-2
abundance: .
v_gene: TRBV7-9
CDR3aa: CASSLARASPYGYTF
CDR3nt: TGTGCCAGCAGCTTAGCGAGGGCATCACCCTATGGCTACACCTTC

d_gene: TRBD2
j_gene: TRBJ2-7
abundance: few
v_gene: TRBV3-1
CDR3aa: CASSQDTGGPHEQYF
CDR3nt: TGTGCCAGCAGCCAAGATACGGGAGGGCCTCACGAGCAGTACTTC

d_gene: .
j_gene: TRBJ2-7
abundance: many
v_gene: TRBV29-1
CDR3aa: CSVAPGVNEQYF
CDR3nt: TGCAGCGTCGCCCCGGGAGTAAACGAGCAGTACTTC

d_gene: TRBD2
j_gene: TRBJ2-3
abundance: many
v_gene: TRBV7-2
CDR3aa: CASSLFSSGTDTQYF
CDR3nt: TGTGCCAGCAGCTTATTTTCTAGCGGGACAGATACGCAGTATTTT

d_gene: TRBD1
j_gene: TRBJ2-5
abundance: .
v_gene: TRBV28
CDR3aa: CASSRQGYNEQYF
CDR3nt: TGTGCCAGCAGCCGACAGGGCTACAATGAGCAGTACTTC

d_gene: .
j_gene: TRBJ1-5
abundance: .
v_gene: TRBV6-1
CDR3aa: CASRATEGGQPQHF
CDR3nt: TGTGCCAGCAGGGCGACAGAAGGAGGCCAGCCCCAGCATTTT

d_gene: .
j_gene: TRBJ2-7
abundance: .
v_gene: TRBV18
CDR3aa: CASSPRTARRDEQYF
CDR3nt: TGTGCCAGCTCACCACGAACAGCCCGTCGTGACGAGCAGTACTTC

d_gene: TRBD1
j_gene: TRBJ2-1
abundance: few
v_gene: TRBV7-2
CDR3aa: CASSLVQGHNEQFF
CDR3nt: TGTGCCAGCAGCTTAGTACAGGGGCACAATGAGCAGTTCTTC

d_gene: .
j_gene: TRBJ2-1
abundance: many
v_gene: TRBV4-2
CDR3aa: CASSQTNNEQFF
CDR3nt: TGTGCCAGCAGCCAAACTAACAATGAGCAGTTCTTC

d_gene: .
j_gene: TRBJ2-1
abundance: few
v_gene: TRBV7-2
CDR3aa: CASSQTGTLPYNEQFF
CDR3nt: TGTGCCAGCAGCCAAACGGGGACTCTACCCTACAATGAGCAGTTCTTC